Listed here are 21 T cell receptor beta chains from one sample, sequenced in a study of blood T cell repertoires in COVID-19. Generated by immunoSEQ multiplex PCR, the TCRdb table keeps only in-frame clones and is missing some. The sample carries over 95,000 clones, roughly 90% recorded once. The sequenced sample was peripheral blood. These receptors all come from a woman in her 70s who had recovered from COVID-19.

DNA of the CDR3: TGTGCCATCAGCGGTCCCCAGCGGGACTACGAGCAGTACTTC. Its translation is CAISGPQRDYEQYF. The chain recombines TRBV10-3 with TRBJ2-7, with TRBD2 identical over 7 bases. Germline V gene lookup returns CDR1 ENHRY and CDR2 SYGVKD. The V gene end was trimmed by 6 bases and the J gene end by 3 bases; junction bases not matched to a gene: 8. This CDR3 comprises 14 residues.

This clone has only a few counts. The chain has TRBV9 and TRBJ2-2; maybe TRBD1 (6 bases). The ends were cut back, 2 bases at V and 6 bases at J, with 17 bases in the middle. Germline values: CDR1 SGDLS, CDR2 YYNGEE. The CDR3 length is 16 residues. CDR3 protein: CASSVGSGTMPGELFF. The CDR3 DNA reads TGTGCCAGCAGCGTGGGGTCCGGGACAATGCCCGGGGAGCTGTTTTTT.

Here the CDR3 DNA reads TGTGCCAGCAGCTTGGGGAGCGTACAAGAGACCCAGTACTTC. Translated, it gives CASSLGSVQETQYF. The rearrangement uses TRBV7-9 and TRBJ2-5; a weak D match, TRBD2 (5 bases). Trimming cost V 3 bases and J 2 bases, with 10 bases left between them. The V gene's germline CDR1 is SEHNR and CDR2 FQNEAQ (reference sequence). CDR3 length: 14 amino acids.

The rearrangement uses TRBV3-1 (or the pseudogene TRBV3-2) and TRBJ2-4; 10 bases are shared with TRBD1. Germline V gene sequence: CDR1 LGHDT, CDR2 YNNKEL (reference sequence). This CDR3 region has 15 residues. With 6 bases clipped from V and 5 bases from J, the junction kept 7 bases outside the gene matches. The CDR3 DNA sequence: TGTGCCAGCAGAGCCCGGGACAGGGGTGAAAACATTCAGTACTTC. This translates into CASRARDRGENIQYF.

The chain employs TRBV3-1 (or the pseudogene TRBV3-2) and TRBJ2-6, with D tentatively TRBD2 (5 bases). Trimming pared 0 bases from V and 2 bases from J, leaving 8 bases between. The CDR3 is 16 residues long. Germline values: CDR1 LGHDT, CDR2 YNNKEL (reference sequence). For the CDR3, the DNA is TGTGCCAGCAGCCAAGAGAGGCGGGCTGGGGCCAACGTCCTGACTTTC. Translating gives CASSQERRAGANVLTF.

The chain is built from TRBV5-1 and TRBJ1-3; 7 bases align to TRBD1. This CDR3 is 15 amino acids long. The germline V gene encodes CDR1 SGHRS and CDR2 YFSETQ. V was clipped by 4 bases and J by 2 bases; unmatched bases: 6. The CDR3 DNA follows: TGCGCCAGCAGCCCCGGGACAGACACTGGAAACACCATATATTTT. This codes for CASSPGTDTGNTIYF. The whole variable domain, filled in from reference TRBV5-1 and TRBJ1-3, reads KAGVTQTPRYLIKTRGQQVTLSCSPISGHRSVSWYQQTPGQGLQFLFEYFSETQRNKGNFPGRFSGRQFSNSRSEMNVSTLELGDSALYLCASSPGTDTGNTIYFGEGSWLTVV.

This rearrangement joins TRBV7-9 to TRBJ1-6, with 7 bases that match TRBD1. Per germline, CDR1 SEHNR and CDR2 FQNEAQ (reference sequence). The J segment lost 7 bases and the V segment lost 7 bases, leaving 7 bases of the junction unmatched. There are 14 residues in the CDR3. The CDR3 nucleotides are TGTGCCAGCACCGAGGGACAGCCAAATTCACCCCTCCACTTT. Protein: CASTEGQPNSPLHF.

V is TRBV11-2 and J is TRBJ1-5, with 11 bases identical to TRBD1. Germline V gene data show CDR1 as SGHAT and CDR2 as FQNNGV. The V segment lost 3 bases and the J segment 2 bases; nucleotides outside the gene matches: 6. This CDR3 has 17 amino acids. CDR3 bases: TGTGCCAGCAGCTTGGGGACAGGGGGACGGGGCAATCAGCCCCAGCATTTT. Amino acid sequence: CASSLGTGGRGNQPQHF.

The chain links TRBV3-1 (or the pseudogene TRBV3-2) to TRBJ2-2; D gene unclear. CDR3 length equals 15 residues. V was pared by 2 bases and J by 4 bases, with 11 bases between. CDR1 and CDR2 from the germline V gene are LGHDT and YNNKEL (reference sequence). The CDR3 bases are TGTGCCAGCAGCCAAAGACTTTCCGGCACCGGGGAGCTGTTTTTT. It specifies CASSQRLSGTGELFF.

This clone appeared a few times. The chain couples TRBV5-1 to TRBJ1-5, with D tentatively TRBD1 (5 bases). The length of the CDR3 is 14 residues. CDR1 and CDR2 (germline): SGHRS, YFSETQ. Trimming took off 2 bases at V and 7 bases at J, with 13 bases between the two ends. The CDR3 is CASSFRVGVQPQHF. CDR3 DNA: TGCGCCAGCAGCTTCAGGGTAGGGGTACAGCCCCAGCATTTT.

This clone was detected a few times. The chain is built from TRBV6-5 and TRBJ2-7; D possibly corresponds to TRBD2 (6 bases). V shed 5 bases and J shed 3 bases, with 17 bases lying between them. This CDR3 has 15 residues. Germline-derived CDR1 and CDR2 are MNHEY and SVGAGI. CDR3 DNA: TGTGCCAGCAGTCTCTTAGCGGACCGCGACTACGAGCAGTACTTC. As protein: CASSLLADRDYEQYF.

The chain uses TRBV19 and TRBJ2-1, with 7 positions matching TRBD2. The CDR3 loop spans 16 amino acids. V shed 7 bases, J shed 4 bases, and the junction held 13 bases outside the gene matches. Per germline, CDR1 LNHDA and CDR2 SQIVND (reference sequence). The CDR3 DNA reads TGTGCCAGTACCCTTTCGTGGGCGGGAGTTTACAATGAGCAGTTCTTC. This sequence encodes CASTLSWAGVYNEQFF.

The genes are TRBV7-2 and TRBJ2-1; TRBD2 agrees at 12 bases. The V gene end was trimmed by 5 bases and the J gene end by 11 bases; junction bases not matched to a gene: 10. Germline CDR1 SGHTA, CDR2 FQGNSA. The CDR3 is made up of 15 amino acids. The CDR3: CASSATSGSHLKQFF. Here the CDR3 DNA reads TGTGCCAGCAGCGCGACTAGCGGGAGCCATCTAAAGCAGTTCTTC. Based on the CDR3 plus reference TRBV7-2 and TRBJ2-1, the full variable domain is GAGVSQSPSNKVTEKGKDVELRCDPISGHTALYWYRQSLGQGLEFLIYFQGNSAPDKSGLPSDRFSAERTGGSVSTLTIQRTQQEDSAVYLCASSATSGSHLKQFFGPGTRLTVL.

The sample holds a few counts of this clone. The chain links TRBV27 to TRBJ2-2, with TRBD1 as a possible D gene (5 bases). The CDR3 covers 14 residues. Germline V gene data show CDR1 as MNHEY and CDR2 as SMNVEV (reference sequence). V was trimmed by 7 bases and J by 0 bases, leaving 9 bases between them. CDR3 region: CASKRGSNTGELFF. DNA for the CDR3: TGTGCCAGCAAAAGGGGCTCGAACACCGGGGAGCTGTTTTTT.

This chain links TRBV24-1 with TRBJ2-1, with TRBD2 matching over 9 bases. Germline V lookup: CDR1 KGHDR, CDR2 SFDVKD. The CDR3 loop spans 14 amino acids. The V gene end was trimmed by 7 bases and the J gene end by 6 bases; junction bases not matched to a gene: 6. The CDR3 coding sequence is TGTGCCACCAGGAGCGGGGGGTTGGTCAATGAGCAGTTCTTC. It yields the protein CATRSGGLVNEQFF.

This clone was seen once. V is TRBV2 and J is TRBJ1-2, with D hard to call. The CDR3 length is 14 residues. Between the trimmed V and J ends, which lost 3 bases and 3 bases, there was a span of 11 bases. Germline lookup yields CDR1 SNHLY and CDR2 FYNNEI. The CDR3 region is CASSDSAGYYGYTF. Written as DNA, the CDR3 is TGTGCCAGCAGTGACTCGGCAGGCTACTATGGCTACACCTTC.

The chain links TRBV19 to TRBJ1-2; 7 positions agree with TRBD1. J lost 0 bases, V lost 7 bases, and 14 bases had no gene match. CDR1 is LNHDA, CDR2 SQIVND, per germline (reference sequence). The CDR3 is 17 amino acids. In nucleotides, the CDR3 is TGTGCCAGTAACGGGGACAGAGCTTTTCAGGCTAACTATGGCTACACCTTC. It translates to CASNGDRAFQANYGYTF.

The V and J genes are TRBV3-1 (or the pseudogene TRBV3-2) and TRBJ2-5; D is perhaps TRBD1 (6 bases). Trimming cost V 2 bases and J 1 base, with 14 bases left between them. The CDR3 contains 16 residues. The germline V gene encodes CDR1 LGHDT and CDR2 YNNKEL (reference sequence). In nucleotides, the CDR3 is TGTGCCAGCAGCCAACTTAGGGACACCTCCCAAGAGACCCAGTACTTC. It is translated as CASSQLRDTSQETQYF.

V is TRBV15 and J is TRBJ1-4; TRBD1 agrees at 8 bases. The CDR3 runs 17 residues. Germline CDR1 LNHNV, CDR2 YYDKDF (reference sequence). Trimming removed 0 bases from V and 4 bases from J; junction bases left unmatched: 7. CDR3 in amino acids: CATSRDGVTGGNEKLFF. The CDR3 bases are TGTGCCACCAGCAGAGATGGTGTAACAGGGGGTAATGAAAAACTGTTTTTT.

This chain joins TRBV5-1 and TRBJ1-1, with unresolved D. Germline CDR1 is SGHRS and CDR2 is YFSETQ. V was trimmed by 6 bases and J by 4 bases, leaving 16 bases between them. The CDR3 length is 14 residues. The CDR3 nucleotides read TGCGCCAGCAAGCTCCGGGAGCGGGGCACTGAAGCTTTCTTT. Encoded protein: CASKLRERGTEAFF.

This clone was counted a single time. The chain has TRBV29-1 and TRBJ2-1, with 8 bases fitting TRBD2. Trimming cost V 3 bases and J 2 bases; bases outside gene matches: 0. This CDR3 spans 13 amino acids. Germline assignment: CDR1 SQVTM and CDR2 ANQGSEA. The CDR3 region has the DNA TGCAGCGTTGATAGCGGGGCCTACAATGAGCAGTTCTTC. The encoded protein is CSVDSGAYNEQFF.